This TCR beta chain was recorded in a study of T cell repertoires in cytomegalovirus infection. Turning to the study itself: It can be stated that public TCR beta signatures indicated CMV infection as well as a matching HLA type. The study's findings and limits: Based on cumulative public TCR beta family frequency, carriers of CMV plus the relevant HLA were identified. HLA-C-restricted CMV-specific TCR beta clonotypes prevailed in the ex vivo response.

This clonotype occurred a few times. Its specificity is not known. TCRdb used MiXCR to reprocess the reads, holding one entry per CDR3 protein. The sample lists 630,000 or so distinct CDR3 sequences, approximately 25% occurring once. The germline V gene encodes CDR1 SGHDN and CDR2 FVKESK. The V segment lost 2 bases and the J segment 0 bases; nucleotides outside the gene matches: 9. This CDR3 region has 19 residues. The J gene is TRBJ2-6, the V gene TRBV14; TRBD1 matches at 8 bases. This receptor was taken from a human donor in good health (CMV status not recorded). Some clones in this sample may be carry-over from other donors' samples. Material: CD8+ T cells from PBMCs. The CDR3: CASSQRSYRGTSGANVLTF. For the CDR3, the DNA is TGTGCCAGCAGCCAACGGTCTTACAGGGGGACCTCTGGGGCCAACGTCCTGACTTTC.